Each of the 18 T cell receptor beta chains below was sequenced from the same sample in a study of beta chain features in type 1 diabetes. The entirety of the isolated RNA underwent reverse transcription, so expressed TCRB transcripts were sequenced. The data were produced by immunoSEQ multiplex PCR, yet TCRdb's version contains in-frame clones alone and is incomplete. The sample lists roughly 300,000 clones; 12% to 15% were seen once. The sequencing sample was made of central memory CD4+ T cells from blood. The source is a man aged 30-40 years in good health.

The gene calls are TRBV5-1 and TRBJ2-2, with D tentatively TRBD2 (7 bases). From germline, CDR1 is SGHRS and CDR2 YFSETQ. CDR3 length: 18 residues. V lost 1 base and J 0 bases, leaving 16 bases between the germline ends. The CDR3 protein is CASSLRSGTLANTGELFF. CDR3 sequence (DNA): TGCGCCAGCAGCTTGAGGAGCGGGACACTGGCGAACACCGGGGAGCTGTTTTTT.

V usage is TRBV9 and J usage is TRBJ2-5, with TRBD1 as a possible D gene (5 bases). Germline V lookup: CDR1 SGDLS, CDR2 YYNGEE. Trimming shortened V by 0 bases and J by 4 bases, and 13 bases separated the two germline ends. This CDR3 comprises 15 residues. This chain's CDR3 is CASSVGGMGRETQYF. CDR3 bases: TGTGCCAGCAGCGTAGGTGGGATGGGGCGAGAGACCCAGTACTTC. Supplemented by reference TRBV9 and TRBJ2-5, the full variable domain reads DSGVTQTPKHLITATGQRVTLRCSPRSGDLSVYWYQQSLDQGLQFLIQYYNGEERAKGNILERFSAQQFPDLHSELNLSSLELGDSALYFCASSVGGMGRETQYFGPGTRLLVL.

The rearrangement uses TRBV5-1 and TRBJ2-5, with TRBD2 as a possible D gene (7 bases). The V end was cut by 4 bases, the J end by 2 bases, with 15 bases between. CDR1 and CDR2 (germline): SGHRS, YFSETQ. The CDR3 covers 15 residues. The CDR3 DNA sequence: TGCGCCAGCAGCCCCGGGGCGGGGGCGCAAGAGACCCAGTACTTC. Protein: CASSPGAGAQETQYF.

This clone was detected only a few times. The chain employs TRBV4-1 and TRBJ2-3; D tentatively reads TRBD1 or TRBD2 (6 bases each). This CDR3 has 18 residues. The V gene lost 0 bases and the J gene lost 0 bases, with 16 bases spanning the gap. Germline CDR1 reads MGHRA; CDR2 reads YSYEKL. The CDR3 region is CASSQEPNRDSSTDTQYF. The CDR3, as DNA: TGCGCCAGCAGCCAAGAACCCAACAGGGACTCTAGCACAGATACGCAGTATTTT.

This clone was observed a handful of times. V gene TRBV9 combines with J gene TRBJ2-5; maybe TRBD2 (5 bases). This CDR3 region has 13 residues. Trimming pared 4 bases from V and 5 bases from J, leaving 12 bases between. CDR1 is SGDLS and CDR2 is YYNGEE in the germline V gene. CDR3 sequence: CASSSGSVETQYF. In DNA, the CDR3 is TGTGCCAGCAGCTCGGGGTCTGTCGAGACCCAGTACTTC.

This clone showed up many times. CDR3: CASSQDLYRIQYF. The CDR3 region has the DNA TGTGCCAGCAGCCAAGATCTATATCGCATTCAGTACTTC. The J gene is TRBJ2-4, the V gene TRBV14, with D unclear. V shed 0 bases and J shed 9 bases, with 9 bases lying between them. The germline V gene encodes CDR1 SGHDN and CDR2 FVKESK. This CDR3 is built from 13 residues.

The V gene is TRBV10-3, the J gene TRBJ2-5, with D hard to call. Per germline, CDR1 ENHRY and CDR2 SYGVKD. Trimming pared 4 bases from V and 2 bases from J, leaving 8 bases between. This CDR3 spans 13 amino acids. The CDR3 sequence is CAISGTPQETQYF. CDR3 sequence (DNA): TGTGCCATCAGTGGAACGCCGCAAGAGACCCAGTACTTC.

The V call is TRBV7-2, the J call TRBJ1-3; 9 bases are a match to TRBD1. Germline trimming cut 3 bases from V and 7 bases from J; bases unmatched to any gene: 4. Germline V gene data show CDR1 as SGHTA and CDR2 as FQGNSA. CDR3 size: 14 residues. The CDR3 loop reads CASSLGQGSNTIYF. The CDR3 nucleotides read TGTGCCAGCAGCTTGGGACAGGGATCGAACACCATATATTTT.

The V and J genes are TRBV2 and TRBJ1-1; perhaps TRBD1 as D (6 bases). Trimming took off 10 bases at V and 4 bases at J, with 16 bases between the two ends. This CDR3 region has 13 residues. Germline lookup yields CDR1 SNHLY and CDR2 FYNNEI. CDR3 in amino acids: CATTQGGITEAFF. CDR3 DNA sequence: TGTGCCACCACCCAAGGGGGGATCACTGAAGCTTTCTTT.

The chain carries TRBV10-1 and TRBJ2-6, with D possibly matching TRBD2 (5 bases). The V gene lost 4 bases and the J gene lost 2 bases, with 6 bases spanning the gap. This CDR3 region has 14 residues. Germline lookup yields CDR1 WNHNN and CDR2 SYGVQD (reference sequence). The CDR3 protein is CASSAGAGANVLTF. The CDR3 nucleotides are TGCGCCAGCAGTGCCGGGGCTGGGGCCAACGTCCTGACTTTC.

The V and J genes are TRBV2 and TRBJ1-5; TRBD1 matches at 10 bases. This CDR3 region has 14 residues. The germline V gene has CDR1 SNHLY and CDR2 FYNNEI. The J segment lost 5 bases and the V segment lost 5 bases, leaving 3 bases of the junction unmatched. The CDR3 protein is CASSKDRGDQPQHF. The CDR3 nucleotides are TGTGCCAGCAGTAAGGACAGGGGGGATCAGCCCCAGCATTTT.

This clone was counted a few times. The chain couples TRBV6-5 to TRBJ2-4; D might be TRBD1 or TRBD2, each matching 6 bases. CDR3 size: 13 residues. Germline CDR1 and CDR2: MNHEY and SVGAGI. The V and J ends lost 6 bases and 9 bases respectively, with 15 bases between them. This chain's CDR3 is CASSPIRGGIQYF. DNA of the CDR3: TGTGCCAGCAGCCCTATCAGGGGAGGCATTCAGTACTTC.

The chain is built from TRBV23-1 and TRBJ2-3; tentatively, D is TRBD1 (5 bases). TRBV23-1 is placed among ORFs of uncertain function. Trimming removed 5 bases from V and 2 bases from J, with 14 bases in between. The CDR3 covers 15 residues. This chain's CDR3 is CASSVSDRTTDTQYF. In DNA form, the CDR3 reads TGCGCCAGCAGTGTCTCAGACAGAACCACAGATACGCAGTATTTT.

The gene calls are TRBV6-5 and TRBJ2-7; D might be TRBD2 (7 bases). Germline CDR1 and CDR2: MNHEY and SVGAGI. The V end was cut by 6 bases, the J end by 7 bases, with 19 bases between. CDR3 length: 14 residues. The DNA of the CDR3 is TGTGCCAGCAGCCTGGGGGCGGGAGTAAGGGAGCAGTACGTC. Translation: CASSLGAGVREQYV.

Notes on this clone: The junction shows a germline mismatch at one end, possibly a read error. This chain connects TRBV10-3 to TRBJ1-2; D not resolved. The CDR3 is made up of 13 amino acids. Germline V gives CDR1 ENHRY, CDR2 SYGVKD. The CDR3 sequence: CAISNSLYYGYTF. The CDR3 DNA is TGTGCCATCAGTAACAGCCTATACTACGGCTACACCTTC.

This chain joins TRBV7-9 and TRBJ2-5; D is ambiguous. Trimming took 5 bases from V and 2 from J, leaving 9 bases between them. The CDR3 is 13 residues long. Germline CDR1 reads SEHNR; CDR2 reads FQNEAQ (reference sequence). The CDR3 here is CASSQAVQETQYF. The CDR3 region has the DNA TGTGCCAGCAGCCAGGCGGTGCAAGAGACCCAGTACTTC.

Only a few counts were recorded for this clone. The chain uses TRBV30 and TRBJ1-1, with D possibly being TRBD1 (5 bases). The CDR3 has 15 amino acids. V lost 2 bases and J 10 bases, leaving 23 bases between the germline ends. CDR1 and CDR2 from the germline V gene are GTSNPN and SVGIG (reference sequence). CDR3 DNA sequence: TGTGCCTGGAGTCGGCGTAGGTTTTTGGTTAGGGGAGCTTTCTTT. Its translation: CAWSRRRFLVRGAFF.

Only a few counts were recorded for this clone. The rearrangement uses TRBV5-1 and TRBJ2-1, with TRBD1 as a possible D gene (5 bases). The CDR3 consists of 16 residues. Germline assignment: CDR1 SGHRS and CDR2 YFSETQ. V was shortened by 0 bases and J by 8 bases, with 18 bases between the two germline ends. CDR3 loop: CASSLEGFLPGDEQFF. The DNA for the CDR3 is TGCGCCAGCAGCTTGGAGGGGTTCTTACCAGGTGATGAGCAGTTCTTC.